These T cell receptor beta chains were read from a single sample in a study of blood T cells in healthy people across ages. From the 5' RACE reads, TCRdb called clonotypes with MiXCR, one entry per CDR3 protein. The table records about 1,500,000 distinct CDR3 sequences, roughly 40% of them present only once. Sequencing input: blood. The receptors derive from a woman aged 18-29 years in good health. Each CDR3 is given with its conserved first and last residue. Each record gives: clone size, D gene, V gene, J gene, CDR3 DNA, CDR3 protein. A D gene is named only where the DNA matches it firmly. Clone size is stated in some rows and not others, as once, few, many or a class when expanded.

>few|NA|TRBV28|TRBJ1-5
TGTGCCAGCAGTTTTTCAGACGGATCCTACAATCAGCCCCAGCATTTT
CASSFSDGSYNQPQHF
>NA|NA|TRBV6-5|TRBJ1-1
TGTGCCAGCAGTTACTCGATAGTAGGGTTAGACACTGAAGCTTTCTTT
CASSYSIVGLDTEAFF
>NA|NA|TRBV29-1|TRBJ1-3
TGCAGCGCCCACCCTCAGGGCTCTGGAAACACCATATATTTT
CSAHPQGSGNTIYF
>NA|TRBD1|TRBV20-1|TRBJ1-2
TGCAGTGCTAGCTTCGGGCAGGGGGCCTCCTATGGCTACACCTTC
CSASFGQGASYGYTF
>few|TRBD2|TRBV5-1|TRBJ2-5
TGCGCCAGCACCATCGGACTAGCTCCCGGAGAGACCCAGTACTTC
CASTIGLAPGETQYF
>NA|NA|TRBV4-1|TRBJ2-2
TGCGCCAGCAGCCAAGATACGGCGACGAACACCGGGGAGCTGTTTTTT
CASSQDTATNTGELFF
>few|NA|TRBV9|TRBJ1-2
TGTGCCAGCAGCGTAGACGGGGATTACTATGGCTACACCTTC
CASSVDGDYYGYTF
>NA|NA|TRBV20-1|TRBJ2-5
TGCAGTGCTAGACGGACTGATTGGGTAGAGACCCAGTACTTC
CSARRTDWVETQYF
>NA|TRBD1|TRBV5-1|TRBJ2-2
TGCGCCAGCAGCCCCTCCGGGACAGACCTACGTGAGCTGTTTTTT
CASSPSGTDLRELFF
>NA|TRBD1|TRBV5-1|TRBJ1-4
TGCGCCAGCAGCAACGGACAGGGTACTGAAAAACTGTTTTTT
CASSNGQGTEKLFF
>few|NA|TRBV2|TRBJ1-5
TGTGCCAGTGGGGCCCAGCGGCAGCCCCAGCATTTT
CASGAQRQPQHF
>NA|NA|TRBV21-1|TRBJ2-1
TGTGCCAGCAACGGGCGGGACATCTCCTACAATGAGCAGTTCTTC
CASNGRDISYNEQFF
>NA|TRBD1|TRBV28|TRBJ2-7
TGTGCCAGCCGAGGACCGGGACAGGGGGCTCGATTGGCCTACGAGCAGTACTTC
CASRGPGQGARLAYEQYF
>few|TRBD1|TRBV12-3/TRBV12-4|TRBJ2-1
TGTGCCAGCAGTCTCCCGGGGTCAGGGGGCGGGTACAATGAGCAGTTCTTC
CASSLPGSGGGYNEQFF
>few|NA|TRBV7-2|TRBJ2-7
TGTGCCAGCAGCCCCATAGGGGTTGAGCAGTACTTC
CASSPIGVEQYF
>NA|NA|TRBV9|TRBJ2-5
TGTGCCAGCAGCGTGTGGGGTTCGGGCGATGAGCAGTACTTC
CASSVWGSGDEQYF
>NA|TRBD2|TRBV30|TRBJ2-1
TGTGCCTTTACTAGCGGGAGGGCCTTGGAGCAGTTCTTC
CAFTSGRALEQFF
>few|NA|TRBV20-1|TRBJ2-7
TGCAGTGCTAGCCGGGATCAACTGTACGAGCAGTACTTC
CSASRDQLYEQYF
>NA|NA|TRBV30|TRBJ2-7
TGTGCCTGGAGTGTTGGGTCGGAGCAGTACTTC
CAWSVGSEQYF
>NA|TRBD2|TRBV27|TRBJ2-3
TGTGCCAGCACCGGGGGGGGACTAGCGGACACAGATACGCAGTATTTT
CASTGGGLADTDTQYF
>once|NA|TRBV14|TRBJ2-7
TGTGCCAGTAACCGGGGGCTGGAGTACGAGCAGTACTTC
CASNRGLEYEQYF
>NA|NA|TRBV6-1|TRBJ1-4
TGTGCCAGCAGTGACAGAATGGGCCCCGAAAAACTGTTTTTT
CASSDRMGPEKLFF
>NA|TRBD2|TRBV11-2|TRBJ2-7
TGTGCCAGCAGCCCTCGACTAGCGGGATACGAGCAGTACTTC
CASSPRLAGYEQYF